The entry below gives a single T cell receptor (beta chain) sequence along with its context. This clonotype has only a few counts. The antigen this receptor binds is unknown. No base qualities exist here, and no much larger clone lies one base off it. This specimen comes from a study of T-cell memory formation after mild COVID-19 (dated by TCRdb to the early 2020s). With respect to the entire study: TCR sequence clusters from the two donors were found to be largely donor specific. In a couple of donors, T-cell clones that expanded and contracted after mild COVID-19 were tracked by sequencing TCRalpha and TCRbeta repertoires over time. The cohort was made up of two young adult volunteers, one female and one male, who were previously healthy.

The investigation overall reported the following: The detection of some responding clones in pre-infection memory suggests that pre-existing cross-reactive memory T cells joined the SARS-CoV-2 response. Clones that contracted from day 15 to 85 showed balanced CD4/CD8 phenotypes, whereas a second wave of clones that expanded from day 15 to 37 leaned towards CD4+. Contracting CD4+ clones were located mainly in the CM and EM memory subsets, whereas CD8+ clones were found to be enriched in EMRA. SARS-CoV-2 specificity of the second-wave clones peaking on day 37 was not confirmed. The study covered only a couple of mild cases, and larger cohorts including severe cases with pre-infection samples were considered necessary.

PBMCs were isolated by Ficoll-Paque density gradient centrifugation. Sequenced using an Illumina NovaSeq 6000. TCRalpha and TCRbeta cDNA libraries were built by 5'RACE with constant-segment primers, adding sample barcodes and unique molecular identifiers. RNA was extracted from every sample with Trizol reagent. Amplification of the libraries took two PCR steps, and the second step added a second sample barcode plus Illumina TruSeq adapters. Libraries were sequenced on an Illumina NovaSeq with 2 x 150 bp paired-end reads. The study's processing was this. Demultiplexing of reads and collapsing into UMI-guided consensus sequences were performed with migec v1.2.7. With mixcr v2.1.11, UMI consensuses were aligned to TRA and TRB V and J templates and assembled into clonotypes. Expanded or contracted clonotypes were those called significant by both edgeR and NoisET, with noise models trained on biological replicates. For edgeR calls, the cutoffs were a false discovery rate-adjusted p below 0.01 and a log2 fold-change threshold of 1. As an exploratory analysis of dynamics, max-normalized trajectories of the 1000 most abundant clonotypes were examined with PCA combined with hierarchical clustering. Each responding clone was given a CD4 or CD8 phenotype based on the CD4+ and CD8+ repertoires, which had been sequenced separately. The raw public reads went through TCRdb reprocessing: fastp at Q25, MiXCR clone calling, in-frame beta chains kept. Each entry merges the rows of one CDR3 protein and shows their most common DNA and genes. TCRdb's processing, not the study's, gives the V and J calls here. This sample gives about 260,000 distinct CDR3 sequences in total; 16% of them show up just once. The ten most abundant clones make up roughly a fifth of the sample.

The germline V gene (reference sequence) specifies DFQATT as CDR1 and SNEGSKA as CDR2. Germline trimming amounts to 3 bases on V and 4 bases on J, with 4 as the count of junction bases outside the gene matches. The CDR3, from cysteine to phenylalanine, totals 15 residues. The sequence is cut down to CDR3 DNA, 45 bases in frame from base 1. The sample taken for sequencing was PBMCs or a T cell subset sorted from them (not recorded which). The source is a young man who had mild COVID-19 (a few samples of this study predate the infection). The sample titles of this study are shuffled in the database, so cell type and time point are left out; the donor was told from shared clones. The chain is made from TRBV20-1 and TRBJ2-1, with 12 junctional bases fitting TRBD2. CDR3 reads: CSASQTSGGYNEQFF. The DNA sequence is as follows: TGCAGTGCTAGCCAGACTAGCGGGGGATACAATGAGCAGTTCTTC.